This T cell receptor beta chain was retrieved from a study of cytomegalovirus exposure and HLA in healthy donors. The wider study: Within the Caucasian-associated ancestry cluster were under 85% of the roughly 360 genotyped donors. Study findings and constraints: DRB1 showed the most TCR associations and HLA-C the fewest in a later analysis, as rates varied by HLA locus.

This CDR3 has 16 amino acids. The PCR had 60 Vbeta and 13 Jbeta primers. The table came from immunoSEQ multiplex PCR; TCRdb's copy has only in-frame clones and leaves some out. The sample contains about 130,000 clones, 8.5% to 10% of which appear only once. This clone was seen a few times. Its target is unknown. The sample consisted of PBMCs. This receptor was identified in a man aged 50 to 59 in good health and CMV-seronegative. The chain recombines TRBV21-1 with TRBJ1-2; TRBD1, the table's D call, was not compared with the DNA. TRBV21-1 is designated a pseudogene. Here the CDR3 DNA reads TGTGCCAGCAGCAGACCCACAGGGCGCGGAAACTATGGCTACACCTTC. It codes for CASSRPTGRGNYGYTF.